This note documents a single T cell receptor (beta chain) sequence. V lost 8 bases, J lost 4 bases, and 18 bases lay in between. Germline CDR1 LGHDT, CDR2 YNNKEL (reference sequence). The CDR3 is 15 residues long. Here immunoSEQ multiplex PCR was the method, and the copy in TCRdb shows in-frame clones only, minus some. In the table there are roughly 30,000 clones, around 94% of which are singletons. These data originate in a study of blood T cell repertoires in COVID-19. Study-level information: Sites across the United States, Italy and Spain contributed samples from acute and convalescent COVID-19. T cells, B-cell-depleted T cells, or PBMCs supplied cDNA or gDNA.

One Seattle source followed patients from active infection through their disease course. This sequence was found in a woman in her 70s with COVID-19, enrolled during active disease. Sequenced sample: peripheral blood. The chain is built from TRBV3-1 (or the pseudogene TRBV3-2) and TRBJ1-5, with D possibly being TRBD1 (5 bases). CDR3 loop: CASGPLGEGNQPQHF. For the CDR3, the DNA is TGTGCCAGCGGGCCCTTGGGGGAGGGGAATCAGCCCCAGCATTTT.